The sequence of this T cell receptor (beta chain) was determined in a study of Graves' ophthalmopathy and Graves' hyperthyroidism. This clonotype occurred many times. What it recognizes is unknown. Amplification of the TCR beta CDR3 regions used RNA transcripts (as template). The authors performed first-round RT-PCR with HTBI primers and then a second-round multiplex PCR. TCRdb independently ran MiXCR on the multiplex PCR reads; one entry per CDR3 protein. The sample contains about 740,000 distinct CDR3 sequences, roughly 40% of which appear only once. General study findings and limits: Most expanded thyroid clonotypes above 0.001 frequency also appeared in blood.

For donors with ophthalmopathy, the disease showed moderate-to-severe activity, reached CAS ≥3 and NOSPECS ≥4, and had lasted under 3 months. PBMCs were density-gradient isolated from roughly 9.6 ml fresh blood. The V gene's germline CDR1 is SGHVS and CDR2 FQNEAQ. The V gene end was trimmed by 1 base and the J gene end by 9 bases; junction bases not matched to a gene: 4. CDR3 length equals 15 residues. The chain combines TRBV7-8 with TRBJ1-6; 9 nucleotides align to TRBD1. Source material: peripheral blood. The receptor comes from an adult man with Graves' ophthalmopathy. The CDR3, as DNA: TGTGCCAGCAGCTTAGACAGGGGGCCGAGTTCACCCCTCCACTTT. Translated: CASSLDRGPSSPLHF.